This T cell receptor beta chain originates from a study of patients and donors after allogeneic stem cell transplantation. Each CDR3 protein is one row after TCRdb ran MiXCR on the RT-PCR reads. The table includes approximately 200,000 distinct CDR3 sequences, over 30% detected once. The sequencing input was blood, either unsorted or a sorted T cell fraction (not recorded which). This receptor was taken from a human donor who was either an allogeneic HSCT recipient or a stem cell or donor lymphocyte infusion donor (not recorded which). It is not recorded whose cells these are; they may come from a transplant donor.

The CDR3 nucleotides read TGTGCCAGCAGTTTACTTAGCGGGGGGGCTGTCGAGCAGTACTTC. This encodes CASSLLSGGAVEQYF. The chain has TRBV27 and TRBJ2-7, with 11 nucleotides matching TRBD2. In germline, CDR1 is MNHEY, CDR2 SMNVEV (reference sequence). Trimming removed 2 bases from V and 6 bases from J; junction bases left unmatched: 6. The CDR3 runs 15 residues.